The present TCR beta chain was sequenced within a study of beta chain features in type 1 diabetes. For the study at large: Comparable age, gender and cell yields were observed in patients relative to healthy donors. Study findings and constraints: Using cDNA template may skew counts toward highly expressing activated cells.

A few counts support this clone. The antigen is unknown. The CDR3 sequence is 15 residues long. The germline CDR1 and CDR2 sequences are SGHVS and FQNEAQ. Trimming cost V 3 bases and J 2 bases, with 8 bases left between them. The entirety of the isolated RNA underwent reverse transcription, so expressed TCRB transcripts were sequenced. The protocol was immunoSEQ multiplex PCR, while the TCRdb copy is restricted to in-frame clones and leaves out a portion. The sample consists of about 340,000 clones, 8% of them appearing once. V and J are TRBV7-8 and TRBJ2-6; D may be TRBD1 (5 bases). This TCR derives from a woman aged 18-30 years in good health. Sequenced: central memory CD4+ T cells from blood. CDR3 sequence: CASSFKGPGANVLTF. The CDR3 nucleotides are TGTGCCAGCAGCTTTAAGGGGCCTGGGGCCAACGTCCTGACTTTC. The full variable domain, its missing parts supplied by reference TRBV7-8 and TRBJ2-6, is GAGVSQSPRYKVAKRGQDVALRCDPISGHVSLFWYQQALGQGPEFLTYFQNEAQLDKSGLPSDRFFAERPEGSVSTLKIQRTQQEDSAVYLCASSFKGPGANVLTFGAGSRLTVL.